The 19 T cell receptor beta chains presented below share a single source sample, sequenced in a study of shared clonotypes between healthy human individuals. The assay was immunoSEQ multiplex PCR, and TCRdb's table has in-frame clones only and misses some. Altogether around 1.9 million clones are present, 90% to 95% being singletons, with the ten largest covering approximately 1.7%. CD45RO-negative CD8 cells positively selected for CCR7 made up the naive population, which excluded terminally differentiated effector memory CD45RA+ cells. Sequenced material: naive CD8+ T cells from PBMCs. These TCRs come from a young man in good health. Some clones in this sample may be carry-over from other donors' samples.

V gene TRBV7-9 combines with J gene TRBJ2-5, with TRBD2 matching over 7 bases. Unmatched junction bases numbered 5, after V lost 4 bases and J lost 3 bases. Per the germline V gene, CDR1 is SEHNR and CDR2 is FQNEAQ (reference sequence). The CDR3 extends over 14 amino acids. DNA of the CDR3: TGTGCCAGCAGCTCGCTAGCGGATAAAGAGACCCAGTACTTC. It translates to CASSSLADKETQYF.

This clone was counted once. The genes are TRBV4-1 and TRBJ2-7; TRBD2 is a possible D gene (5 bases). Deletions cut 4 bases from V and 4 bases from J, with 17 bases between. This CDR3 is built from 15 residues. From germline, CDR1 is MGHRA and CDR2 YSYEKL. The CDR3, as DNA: TGCGCCAGCAGCCCAGAGGGTTTCGCCGGATACGAGCAGTACTTC. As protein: CASSPEGFAGYEQYF.

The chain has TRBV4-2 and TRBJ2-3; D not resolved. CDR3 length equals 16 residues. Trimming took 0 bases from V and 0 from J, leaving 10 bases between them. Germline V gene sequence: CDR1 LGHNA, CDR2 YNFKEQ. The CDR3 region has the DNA TGTGCCAGCAGCCAAGATGATTCCGCTAGCACAGATACGCAGTATTTT. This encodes CASSQDDSASTDTQYF.

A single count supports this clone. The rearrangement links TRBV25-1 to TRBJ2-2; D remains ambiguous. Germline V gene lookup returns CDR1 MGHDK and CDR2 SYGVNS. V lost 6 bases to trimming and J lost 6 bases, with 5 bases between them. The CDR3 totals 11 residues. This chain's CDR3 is CASRGAGELFF. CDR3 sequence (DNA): TGTGCCAGCAGAGGTGCCGGGGAGCTGTTTTTT.

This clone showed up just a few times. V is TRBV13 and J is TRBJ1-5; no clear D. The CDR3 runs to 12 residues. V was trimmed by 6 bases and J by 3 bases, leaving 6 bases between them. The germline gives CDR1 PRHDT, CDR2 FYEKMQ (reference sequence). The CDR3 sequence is CASSVLNQPQHF. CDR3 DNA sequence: TGTGCCAGCAGTGTCCTCAATCAGCCCCAGCATTTT.

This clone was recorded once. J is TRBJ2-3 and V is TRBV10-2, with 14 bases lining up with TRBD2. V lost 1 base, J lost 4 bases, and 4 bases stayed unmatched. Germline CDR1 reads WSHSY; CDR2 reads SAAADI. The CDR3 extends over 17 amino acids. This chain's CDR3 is CASSEWGLAGDSDTQYF. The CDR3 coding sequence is TGCGCCAGCAGTGAGTGGGGACTAGCGGGAGACTCAGATACGCAGTATTTT.

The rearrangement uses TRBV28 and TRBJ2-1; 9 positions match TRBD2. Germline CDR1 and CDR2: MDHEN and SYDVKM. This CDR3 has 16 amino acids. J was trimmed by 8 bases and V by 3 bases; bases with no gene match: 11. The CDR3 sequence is CASSFGREGFEDEQFF. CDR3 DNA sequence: TGTGCCAGCAGTTTCGGGCGGGAGGGGTTTGAGGATGAGCAGTTCTTC.

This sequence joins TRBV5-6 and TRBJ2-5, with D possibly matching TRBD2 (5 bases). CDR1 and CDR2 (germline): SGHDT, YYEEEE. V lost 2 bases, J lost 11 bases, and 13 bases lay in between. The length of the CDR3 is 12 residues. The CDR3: CASSLKFGEQYF. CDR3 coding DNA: TGTGCCAGCAGCTTAAAGTTTGGGGAGCAGTACTTC.

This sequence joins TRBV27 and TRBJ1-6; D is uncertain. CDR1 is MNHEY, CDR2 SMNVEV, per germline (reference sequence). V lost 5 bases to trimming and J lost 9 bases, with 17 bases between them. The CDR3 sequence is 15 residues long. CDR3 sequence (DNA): TGTGCCAGCAGTCTCAGGTATGGCTGGCGTTCACCCCTCCACTTT. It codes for CASSLRYGWRSPLHF.

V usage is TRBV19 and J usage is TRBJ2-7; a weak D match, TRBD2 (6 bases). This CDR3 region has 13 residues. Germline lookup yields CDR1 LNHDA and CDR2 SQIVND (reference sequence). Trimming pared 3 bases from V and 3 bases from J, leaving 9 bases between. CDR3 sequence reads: CASSMGLNYEQYF. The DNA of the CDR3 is TGTGCCAGTAGTATGGGACTCAACTACGAGCAGTACTTC.

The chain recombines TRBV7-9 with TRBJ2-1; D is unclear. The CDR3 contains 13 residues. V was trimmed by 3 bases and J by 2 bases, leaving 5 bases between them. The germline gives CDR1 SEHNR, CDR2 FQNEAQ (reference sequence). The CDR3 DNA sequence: TGTGCCAGCAGCTTTACCCCCTACAATGAGCAGTTCTTC. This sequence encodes CASSFTPYNEQFF. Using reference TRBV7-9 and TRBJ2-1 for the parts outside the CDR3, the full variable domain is DTGVSQNPRHKITKRGQNVTFRCDPISEHNRLYWYRQTLGQGPEFLTYFQNEAQLEKSRLLSDRFSAERPKGSFSTLEIQRTEQGDSAMYLCASSFTPYNEQFFGPGTRLTVL.

CDR3 DNA: TGTGCCAGCAGTTTCGGCAGCTATAGCAATCAGCCCCAGCATTTT. Translating it yields CASSFGSYSNQPQHF. This chain links TRBV27 with TRBJ1-5; D unresolved. Trimming pared 3 bases from V and 0 bases from J, leaving 9 bases between. Per germline, CDR1 MNHEY and CDR2 SMNVEV (reference sequence). The CDR3 runs to 15 residues.

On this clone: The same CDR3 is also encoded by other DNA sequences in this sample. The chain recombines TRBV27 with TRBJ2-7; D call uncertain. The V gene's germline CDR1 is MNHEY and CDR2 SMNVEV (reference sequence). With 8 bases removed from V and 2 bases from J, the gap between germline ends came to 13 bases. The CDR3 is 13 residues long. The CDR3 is CASSLGKTYEQYF. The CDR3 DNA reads TGTGCCAGCTCCTTGGGTAAAACCTACGAGCAGTACTTC.

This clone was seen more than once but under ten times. The CDR3 DNA follows: TGCGCCAGCAGCCACCCCAAGAACACTGAAGCTTTCTTT. Its protein is CASSHPKNTEAFF. The chain employs TRBV4-1 and TRBJ1-1; D gene unclear. The CDR3 sequence is 13 residues long. Per germline, CDR1 MGHRA and CDR2 YSYEKL. Trimming removed 3 bases at V and 1 base at J, with 6 bases between.

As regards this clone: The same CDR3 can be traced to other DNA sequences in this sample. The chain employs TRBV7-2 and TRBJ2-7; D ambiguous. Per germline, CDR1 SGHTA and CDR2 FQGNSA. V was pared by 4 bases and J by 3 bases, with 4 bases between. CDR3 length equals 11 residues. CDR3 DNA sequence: TGTGCCAGCAGCTCTATCTACGAGCAGTACTTC. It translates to CASSSIYEQYF.

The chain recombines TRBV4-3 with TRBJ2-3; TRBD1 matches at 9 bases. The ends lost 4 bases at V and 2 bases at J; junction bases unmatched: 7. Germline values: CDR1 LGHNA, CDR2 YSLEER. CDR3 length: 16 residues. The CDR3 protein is CASSRDRDDPTDTQYF. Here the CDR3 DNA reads TGCGCCAGCAGCCGGGACAGGGATGACCCCACAGATACGCAGTATTTT.

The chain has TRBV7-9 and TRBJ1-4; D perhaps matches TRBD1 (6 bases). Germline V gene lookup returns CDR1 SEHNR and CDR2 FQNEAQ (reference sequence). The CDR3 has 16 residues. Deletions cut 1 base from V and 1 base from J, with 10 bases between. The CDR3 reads CASSLGEDRTNEKLFF. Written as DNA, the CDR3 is TGTGCCAGCAGCTTAGGCGAGGACAGAACTAATGAAAAACTGTTTTTT.

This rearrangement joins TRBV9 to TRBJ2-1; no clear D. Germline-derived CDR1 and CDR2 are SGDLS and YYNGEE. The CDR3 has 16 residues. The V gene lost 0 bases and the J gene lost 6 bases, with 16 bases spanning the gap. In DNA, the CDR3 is TGTGCCAGCAGCGTAGAAGACCCGGTAGGATCCAATGAGCAGTTCTTC. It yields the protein CASSVEDPVGSNEQFF. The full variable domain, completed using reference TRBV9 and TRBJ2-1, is DSGVTQTPKHLITATGQRVTLRCSPRSGDLSVYWYQQSLDQGLQFLIQYYNGEERAKGNILERFSAQQFPDLHSELNLSSLELGDSALYFCASSVEDPVGSNEQFFGPGTRLTVL.

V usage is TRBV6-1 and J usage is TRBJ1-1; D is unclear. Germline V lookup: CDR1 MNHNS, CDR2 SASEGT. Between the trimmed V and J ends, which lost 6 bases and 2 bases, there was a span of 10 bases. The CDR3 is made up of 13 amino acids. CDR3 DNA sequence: TGTGCCAGCAGCCCCTGGGCAAACACTGAAGCTTTCTTT. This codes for CASSPWANTEAFF.